One and the same sample provided the 12 T cell receptor beta chains below, sequenced in a study of siplizumab effects on memory and regulatory T cells. Produced via immunoSEQ multiplex PCR; TCRdb's table is partial and in-frame only. The profile shows 100,000 or so clones, approximately 91% of them singletons. Sequencing was done on a sample of CD4+ T cells sorted from blood. These receptor sequences come from a human donor in good health. Some clones in this sample may be carry-over from other donors' samples.

This clone was recorded once. V is TRBV6-1 and J is TRBJ2-4; 7 positions match TRBD2. The CDR3 has 12 residues. From germline, CDR1 is MNHNS and CDR2 SASEGT. V shed 11 bases and J 3 bases; nucleotides not matched to a gene: 4. In nucleotides, the CDR3 is TGTGCCGGGGGGGTTGGCAAAAACATTCAGTACTTC. Amino acids: CAGGVGKNIQYF.

This chain links TRBV2 with TRBJ2-7, with a weak D call TRBD2 (6 bases). The V gene's germline CDR1 is SNHLY and CDR2 FYNNEI. With 7 bases removed from V and 6 bases from J, the gap between germline ends came to 13 bases. This CDR3 is 12 amino acids long. CDR3 loop: CASTAGLGEQYF. The CDR3 DNA reads as TGTGCCAGCACCGCGGGGTTGGGCGAGCAGTACTTC.

J is TRBJ1-2 and V is TRBV7-9, with 8 bases aligning to TRBD1. V dropped 5 bases and J dropped 0; count of bases not matched to a gene: 8. Per germline, CDR1 SEHNR and CDR2 FQNEAQ (reference sequence). The CDR3 is made up of 16 amino acids. The CDR3 here is CASSLRTGRTNYGYTF. The CDR3 nucleotides read TGTGCCAGCAGCCTGCGGACAGGGAGGACTAACTATGGCTACACCTTC.

This rearrangement joins TRBV29-1 to TRBJ2-1; tentatively, D is TRBD1 (6 bases). Germline values: CDR1 SQVTM, CDR2 ANQGSEA. This CDR3 has 12 amino acids. The V end was cut by 2 bases, the J end by 8 bases, with 10 bases between. CDR3 protein: CSVEQGRHEQFF. CDR3 nucleotide sequence: TGCAGCGTTGAACAGGGGCGTCATGAGCAGTTCTTC.

The chain carries TRBV15 and TRBJ2-2, with 8 bases identical to TRBD2. Losses at the gene ends were 0 bases for V and 8 bases for J; bases not matched to a gene: 5. This CDR3 has 15 residues. Germline CDR1 LNHNV, CDR2 YYDKDF (reference sequence). The chain's CDR3 is CATSREREVGGELFF. The DNA for the CDR3 is TGTGCCACCAGCAGAGAGCGGGAGGTCGGAGGGGAGCTGTTTTTT.

This clone appeared a single time. V gene TRBV21-1 combines with J gene TRBJ2-3; the DNA was not compared with TRBD1, the D call given in the table. TRBV21-1 is described as a pseudogene. There are 14 residues in the CDR3. DNA for the CDR3: TGTGCCGGGGCGATTCAGGGACACACAGATACGCAGTATTTT. It encodes CAGAIQGHTDTQYF.

The CDR3 region has the DNA TGTGCCAGCAGTTTAGGACAGGGGGTTGTCGGGGAGCTGTTTTTT. As protein: CASSLGQGVVGELFF. The rearrangement links TRBV27 to TRBJ2-2; 10 bases align to TRBD1. Trimming at V came to 2 bases and at J to 7 bases, leaving 4 bases not matched to a gene. The CDR3 length is 15 residues. Germline CDR1 is MNHEY and CDR2 is SMNVEV (reference sequence).

The CDR3 loop is CASSLNGAREQYF. In nucleotides, the CDR3 is TGTGCCAGCAGCTTGAACGGAGCCCGCGAGCAGTACTTC. V gene TRBV6-5 combines with J gene TRBJ2-7, with D hard to call. This CDR3 spans 13 amino acids. V lost 6 bases and J 6 bases, leaving 15 bases between the germline ends. In germline, CDR1 is MNHEY, CDR2 SVGAGI.

Regarding this clone: Mismatch with germline at one junction end may stem from a read error. The chain employs TRBV7-7 and TRBJ2-5, with a tentative D call TRBD2 (6 bases). The germline V gene has CDR1 SSHAT and CDR2 FNYEAQ (reference sequence). The CDR3 is 13 amino acids. The CDR3 DNA reads as TGTGCTAGCAGCCCAGGACTACAAGAGACCCAGTACTTC. It specifies CASSPGLQETQYF.

The J gene is TRBJ2-2, the V gene TRBV19; 9 bases agree with TRBD2. This CDR3 comprises 15 residues. The germline gives CDR1 LNHDA, CDR2 SQIVND (reference sequence). Trimming cost V 5 bases and J 4 bases; bases outside gene matches: 5. CDR3 sequence reads: CASSSTSGFTGELFF. CDR3 nucleotides: TGTGCCAGTAGTTCAACTAGCGGGTTCACCGGGGAGCTGTTTTTT.

The chain combines TRBV11-2 with TRBJ2-5, with 16 bases aligning to TRBD2. This CDR3 region has 18 residues. V lost 5 bases and J lost 5; bases outside the gene matches: 11. Germline V gene lookup returns CDR1 SGHAT and CDR2 FQNNGV. The CDR3 DNA reads TGTGCCAGCAGCATCGTCGCGCCGGGACTAGCGGGAGGGGAGACCCAGTACTTC. Translated: CASSIVAPGLAGGETQYF.

This clone was observed once. V gene TRBV19 combines with J gene TRBJ2-1; TRBD1 or TRBD2 may be the D gene (5 bases each). Looked up from germline, CDR1 is LNHDA and CDR2 is SQIVND (reference sequence). V lost 7 bases, J lost 7 bases, and 17 bases lay in between. The CDR3 covers 14 residues. Written as DNA, the CDR3 is TGTGCCAGTACCCCTGTTCCCGAGGGGAATGAGCAGTTCTTC. The encoded protein is CASTPVPEGNEQFF.